This T cell receptor (beta chain) was recorded in a study of T-cell reconstitution after alpha-beta-depleted transplantation in children. The V gene's germline CDR1 is SGHVS and CDR2 FNYEAQ. CDR3 length: 13 amino acids. The ends were cut back, 1 base at V and 4 bases at J, with 7 bases in the middle. Library preparation (for TCRbeta) was performed with unique molecular identifiers. TCRdb redid the calling of the PCR reads with MiXCR, one entry per CDR3 protein. Of about 440,000 distinct CDR3 sequences listed, over 40% are singletons. General observations from the study: Roughly two months post-transplant, alpha-beta T cells reportedly originated from several hundred graft clones that had expanded.

Details on this clonotype: What it recognizes is unknown.

The source is a girl under 10 years old with aplastic anemia, due to receive a stem cell transplant. The sample consisted of PBMCs, taken before TCRalphabeta/CD19-depleted stem cell transplant. The chain uses TRBV7-6 and TRBJ1-1, with D unclear. CDR3 nucleotides: TGTGCCAGCAGCTTAGTTAGTGGCACTGAAGCTTTCTTT. Its protein is CASSLVSGTEAFF.